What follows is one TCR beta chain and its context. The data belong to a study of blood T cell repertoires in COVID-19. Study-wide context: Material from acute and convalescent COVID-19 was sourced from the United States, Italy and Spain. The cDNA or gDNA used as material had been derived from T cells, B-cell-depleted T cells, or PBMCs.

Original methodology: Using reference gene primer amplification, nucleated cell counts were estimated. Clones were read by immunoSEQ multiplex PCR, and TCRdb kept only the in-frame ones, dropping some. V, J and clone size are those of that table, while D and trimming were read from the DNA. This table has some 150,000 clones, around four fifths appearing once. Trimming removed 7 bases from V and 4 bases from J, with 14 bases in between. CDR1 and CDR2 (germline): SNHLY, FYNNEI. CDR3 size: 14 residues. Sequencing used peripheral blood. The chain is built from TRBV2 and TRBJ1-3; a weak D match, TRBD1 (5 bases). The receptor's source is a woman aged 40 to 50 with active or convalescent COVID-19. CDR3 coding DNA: TGTGCCAGCACCGAGGGAGGGGCGGGAAACACCATATATTTT. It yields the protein CASTEGGAGNTIYF.